What follows are 28 T cell receptor beta chains derived from one specimen sequenced in a study of cytomegalovirus exposure and HLA in healthy donors. Amplification used 60 Vbeta primers and 13 Jbeta primers. The table came from immunoSEQ multiplex PCR; TCRdb's copy has only in-frame clones and leaves some out. Here the sample table reports some 76,000 clones. Sequencing used PBMCs. The receptors shown here come from a boy between 10 and 17 years old in good health and CMV-seronegative.

This chain connects TRBV5-4 to TRBJ1-1; 8 bases are shared with TRBD1. This CDR3 comprises 14 residues. The ends lost 4 bases at V and 4 bases at J; junction bases unmatched: 6. Germline V CDR1 and CDR2: SGHNT, YYREEE (reference sequence). As DNA, the CDR3 is TGTGCCAGCAGCACAGGACAGGGCGGCACTGAAGCTTTCTTT. Translation: CASSTGQGGTEAFF.

The rearrangement links TRBV7-6 to TRBJ1-2; D is uncertain. The V gene's germline CDR1 is SGHVS and CDR2 FNYEAQ. The CDR3 sequence is 15 residues long. V lost 5 bases and J 2 bases, leaving 15 bases between the germline ends. This CDR3 reads CASSRDGGGNYGYTF. DNA for the CDR3: TGTGCCAGCAGCCGAGACGGAGGAGGCAACTATGGCTACACCTTC.

Of note for this clone: The junction departs from germline at one end; a sequencing error may be responsible. The chain is built from TRBV4-1 and TRBJ2-1, with a weak D call TRBD2 (6 bases). CDR1 is MGHRA, CDR2 YSYEKL, per germline. This CDR3 region has 14 residues. In nucleotides, the CDR3 is TGCGCCAGCAGCCTCTGGGACTCCGACAATGAGCAGTTCTTC. As protein: CASSLWDSDNEQFF.

This sequence joins TRBV19 and TRBJ1-4; D unresolved. This CDR3 comprises 13 residues. V lost 6 bases to trimming and J lost 7 bases, with 12 bases between them. CDR1 and CDR2 (germline): LNHDA, SQIVND (reference sequence). CDR3: CASRASGLEKLFF. CDR3 in DNA: TGTGCCAGTAGGGCTTCCGGACTTGAAAAACTGTTTTTT.

This chain joins TRBV6-1 and TRBJ2-5, with a possible D match to TRBD2 (6 bases). CDR3 size: 13 residues. V was shortened by 8 bases and J by 4 bases, with 14 bases between the two germline ends. Per germline, CDR1 MNHNS and CDR2 SASEGT. The CDR3 protein is CASSRWTTETQYF. In nucleotides, the CDR3 is TGTGCCAGCTCTCGTTGGACTACAGAGACCCAGTACTTC.

V usage is TRBV4-2 and J usage is TRBJ2-6; 10 positions match TRBD1. The CDR3 runs 19 residues. With 3 bases clipped from V and 3 bases from J, the junction kept 11 bases outside the gene matches. Germline V gene data show CDR1 as LGHNA and CDR2 as YNFKEQ. The CDR3 loop reads CASSQGLDRGISGANVLTF. Here the CDR3 DNA reads TGTGCCAGCAGCCAGGGCCTGGACAGGGGGATAAGTGGGGCCAACGTCCTGACTTTC.

CDR3 sequence reads: CASSLEGVADTQYF. For the CDR3, the DNA is TGCGCCAGCAGCTTGGAGGGGGTCGCAGATACGCAGTATTTT. The chain recombines TRBV5-1 with TRBJ2-3; D might be TRBD1 (6 bases). V gave up 0 bases and J gave up 4 bases, with 9 bases separating them. Germline lookup yields CDR1 SGHRS and CDR2 YFSETQ. The CDR3 contains 14 residues.

V is TRBV15 and J is TRBJ2-2, with D unclear. CDR1 is LNHNV and CDR2 is YYDKDF in the germline V gene (reference sequence). V lost 4 bases to trimming and J lost 7 bases, with 19 bases between them. CDR3 length: 16 residues. The CDR3 reads CATSIASDLLDGELFF. The CDR3 DNA reads as TGTGCCACCAGCATAGCCTCGGATCTCCTTGACGGGGAGCTGTTTTTT.

This chain connects TRBV5-4 to TRBJ2-7, with 10 bases identical to TRBD1. This CDR3 spans 13 amino acids. Trimming removed 4 bases from V and 5 bases from J; junction bases left unmatched: 3. CDR1 is SGHNT and CDR2 is YYREEE in the germline V gene (reference sequence). CDR3 sequence: CASSPGQGNEQYF. CDR3 in DNA: TGTGCCAGCAGCCCGGGACAGGGGAACGAGCAGTACTTC.

The rearrangement links TRBV15 to TRBJ1-4; tentatively, D is TRBD1 (5 bases). V lost 0 bases to trimming and J lost 8 bases, with 13 bases between them. From germline, CDR1 is LNHNV and CDR2 YYDKDF (reference sequence). CDR3 size: 15 residues. As DNA, the CDR3 is TGTGCCACCAGCAGAGATCAGGGCCGTGAGGAAAAACTGTTTTTT. It is translated as CATSRDQGREEKLFF.

V usage is TRBV6-1 and J usage is TRBJ2-7, with 7 bases aligning to TRBD2. The CDR3 is made up of 14 amino acids. From germline, CDR1 is MNHNS and CDR2 SASEGT. With 5 bases clipped from V and 4 bases from J, the junction kept 8 bases outside the gene matches. The CDR3 region has the DNA TGTGCCAGCAGTACGTGGGAGGGCTGGTACGAGCAGTACTTC. Translation gives CASSTWEGWYEQYF.

This chain connects TRBV13 to TRBJ2-5; perhaps TRBD2 as D (6 bases). The CDR3 has 14 amino acids. Germline lookup yields CDR1 PRHDT and CDR2 FYEKMQ (reference sequence). Trimming cost V 5 bases and J 4 bases, with 14 bases left between them. The CDR3 loop reads CASSIGRRGETQYF. The DNA of the CDR3 is TGTGCCAGCAGCATCGGACGGAGGGGAGAGACCCAGTACTTC. The complete variable domain, with remaining parts taken from reference TRBV13 and TRBJ2-5, reads AAGVIQSPRHLIKEKRETATLKCYPIPRHDTVYWYQQGPGQDPQFLISFYEKMQSDKGSIPDRFSAQQFSDYHSELNMSSLELGDSALYFCASSIGRRGETQYFGPGTRLLVL.

This rearrangement joins TRBV19 to TRBJ1-1, with TRBD1 identical over 7 bases. This CDR3 has 13 amino acids. Unmatched junction bases numbered 2, after V lost 7 bases and J lost 0 bases. The germline CDR1 and CDR2 sequences are LNHDA and SQIVND (reference sequence). The DNA for the CDR3 is TGTGCCAGTAATAGGGGGCTGAACACTGAAGCTTTCTTT. Translated: CASNRGLNTEAFF.

The chain recombines TRBV19 with TRBJ1-2; 9 positions agree with TRBD1. Germline V gives CDR1 LNHDA, CDR2 SQIVND (reference sequence). This CDR3 spans 14 amino acids. V lost 6 bases and J lost 6; bases outside the gene matches: 8. CDR3 residues: CASSQTTGGNGYTF. The CDR3 DNA is TGTGCCAGTAGCCAAACGACAGGGGGAAATGGCTACACCTTC.

The J gene is TRBJ1-1, the V gene TRBV30; D is unclear. Trimming took off 7 bases at V and 1 base at J, with 13 bases between the two ends. This CDR3 comprises 13 residues. The germline V gene has CDR1 GTSNPN and CDR2 SVGIG (reference sequence). The CDR3 DNA reads as TGTGCCTTAGAGGGTTTGGCGAACACTGAAGCTTTCTTT. It is translated as CALEGLANTEAFF.

This rearrangement joins TRBV9 to TRBJ2-1; 9 positions match TRBD2. The CDR3 length is 15 residues. Unmatched junction bases numbered 5, after V lost 2 bases and J lost 5 bases. The V gene's germline CDR1 is SGDLS and CDR2 YYNGEE. CDR3 sequence reads: CASSVSASGDNEQFF. The CDR3 region has the DNA TGTGCCAGCAGCGTTTCGGCTAGCGGGGACAATGAGCAGTTCTTC.

The gene calls are TRBV7-2 and TRBJ1-2; perhaps TRBD1 as D (6 bases). V was trimmed by 4 bases and J by 6 bases, leaving 15 bases between them. The CDR3 is made up of 14 amino acids. Germline CDR1 SGHTA, CDR2 FQGNSA. The DNA of the CDR3 is TGTGCCAGCAGCTCCCCTCGGGGGGCGAATGGCTACACCTTC. Its protein product is CASSSPRGANGYTF.

The V gene is TRBV11-2, the J gene TRBJ2-7; no firm D call. V was cut by 0 bases and J by 2 bases, with 11 bases left in between. The CDR3 has 15 amino acids. The germline V gene encodes CDR1 SGHAT and CDR2 FQNNGV. As DNA, the CDR3 is TGTGCCAGCAGCTTAGATCCCGGTTCCGCCTACGAGCAGTACTTC. This sequence encodes CASSLDPGSAYEQYF. Based on the CDR3 plus reference TRBV11-2 and TRBJ2-7, the full variable domain is EAGVAQSPRYKIIEKRQSVAFWCNPISGHATLYWYQQILGQGPKLLIQFQNNGVVDDSQLPKDRFSAERLKGVDSTLKIQPAKLEDSAVYLCASSLDPGSAYEQYFGPGTRLTVT.

This chain links TRBV30 with TRBJ2-1, with a possible D match to TRBD2 (5 bases). V lost 1 base and J lost 10, with 8 bases in between. Germline loops: CDR1 GTSNPN, CDR2 SVGIG (reference sequence). The CDR3 contains 11 residues. Written as DNA, the CDR3 is TGTGCCTGGAGTGAGCGGACCGAGCAGTTCTTC. Translating it yields CAWSERTEQFF.

V and J are TRBV5-1 and TRBJ2-5; a possible D gene is TRBD2 (6 bases). The CDR3 totals 15 residues. Germline V lookup: CDR1 SGHRS, CDR2 YFSETQ. Trimming cost V 4 bases and J 2 bases, with 15 bases left between them. This chain's CDR3 is CASSMFGDLQETQYF. DNA of the CDR3: TGCGCCAGCAGCATGTTCGGGGACTTACAAGAGACCCAGTACTTC.

The rearrangement joins TRBV6-6 to TRBJ1-4; D is perhaps TRBD1 (5 bases). CDR3 length equals 15 residues. The germline V gene has CDR1 MNHNY and CDR2 SVGAGI (reference sequence). Trimming removed 2 bases at V and 0 bases at J, with 7 bases between. The CDR3 bases are TGTGCCAGCAGTTACGGGGGGGCAACTAATGAAAAACTGTTTTTT. Translated: CASSYGGATNEKLFF.

The chain recombines TRBV7-9 with TRBJ2-7; D is undetermined. The CDR3 length is 12 residues. Trimming pared 4 bases from V and 5 bases from J, leaving 9 bases between. Germline V lookup: CDR1 SEHNR, CDR2 FQNEAQ (reference sequence). CDR3 bases: TGTGCCAGCAGCTCCACCGGAGACGAGCAGTACTTC. Translation gives CASSSTGDEQYF.

The chain uses TRBV5-1 and TRBJ2-7, with TRBD1 matching over 9 bases. Germline CDR1 SGHRS, CDR2 YFSETQ. The ends lost 0 bases at V and 2 bases at J; junction bases unmatched: 3. The CDR3 covers 15 residues. The CDR3 coding sequence is TGCGCCAGCAGCTTGGGGGACAGGGATGCCTACGAGCAGTACTTC. This codes for CASSLGDRDAYEQYF.

The chain recombines TRBV19 with TRBJ1-5; no clear D gene. The ends were cut back, 3 bases at V and 6 bases at J, with 15 bases in the middle. Germline V gene sequence: CDR1 LNHDA, CDR2 SQIVND (reference sequence). This CDR3 has 15 residues. The CDR3: CASSIPGRPSQPQHF. The DNA of the CDR3 is TGTGCCAGTAGTATTCCTGGGAGACCAAGTCAGCCCCAGCATTTT.

This chain links TRBV5-1 with TRBJ2-1, with D possibly TRBD1 on 6 matching bases. Germline V gene data show CDR1 as SGHRS and CDR2 as YFSETQ. Trimming removed 6 bases from V and 8 bases from J, with 15 bases in between. The CDR3 has 13 residues. DNA for the CDR3: TGCGCCAGCACGGGTCAGGGGATTCATGAGCAGTTCTTC. The encoded protein is CASTGQGIHEQFF.

This sequence joins TRBV5-1 and TRBJ2-3, with 8 positions matching TRBD2. CDR3 length: 14 residues. After removal of 4 bases from V and 4 bases from J, the junction contained 5 bases not matched to a gene. CDR1 is SGHRS and CDR2 is YFSETQ in the germline V gene. CDR3 sequence reads: CASSPAGVADTQYF. CDR3 sequence (DNA): TGCGCCAGCAGCCCAGCGGGAGTCGCAGATACGCAGTATTTT. Drawing the rest from reference TRBV5-1 and TRBJ2-3, the complete variable domain is KAGVTQTPRYLIKTRGQQVTLSCSPISGHRSVSWYQQTPGQGLQFLFEYFSETQRNKGNFPGRFSGRQFSNSRSEMNVSTLELGDSALYLCASSPAGVADTQYFGPGTRLTVL.

This chain uses TRBV27 with TRBJ1-2, with 7 bases matching TRBD1. Germline CDR1 MNHEY, CDR2 SMNVEV (reference sequence). Trimming removed 6 bases from V and 5 bases from J; junction bases left unmatched: 12. The CDR3 is 15 amino acids. CDR3 residues: CASSKIPDRAYGYTF. Written as DNA, the CDR3 is TGTGCCAGCAGCAAAATCCCCGACAGGGCTTATGGCTACACCTTC.

V gene TRBV29-1 combines with J gene TRBJ2-7; possible D gene TRBD1, 6 bases. Trimming removed 0 bases at V and 0 bases at J, with 12 bases between. Germline-derived CDR1 and CDR2 are SQVTM and ANQGSEA. This CDR3 contains 15 residues. In DNA form, the CDR3 reads TGCAGCGTTGAAGACTTCAGGGGCGGCTCCTACGAGCAGTACTTC. Protein: CSVEDFRGGSYEQYF.